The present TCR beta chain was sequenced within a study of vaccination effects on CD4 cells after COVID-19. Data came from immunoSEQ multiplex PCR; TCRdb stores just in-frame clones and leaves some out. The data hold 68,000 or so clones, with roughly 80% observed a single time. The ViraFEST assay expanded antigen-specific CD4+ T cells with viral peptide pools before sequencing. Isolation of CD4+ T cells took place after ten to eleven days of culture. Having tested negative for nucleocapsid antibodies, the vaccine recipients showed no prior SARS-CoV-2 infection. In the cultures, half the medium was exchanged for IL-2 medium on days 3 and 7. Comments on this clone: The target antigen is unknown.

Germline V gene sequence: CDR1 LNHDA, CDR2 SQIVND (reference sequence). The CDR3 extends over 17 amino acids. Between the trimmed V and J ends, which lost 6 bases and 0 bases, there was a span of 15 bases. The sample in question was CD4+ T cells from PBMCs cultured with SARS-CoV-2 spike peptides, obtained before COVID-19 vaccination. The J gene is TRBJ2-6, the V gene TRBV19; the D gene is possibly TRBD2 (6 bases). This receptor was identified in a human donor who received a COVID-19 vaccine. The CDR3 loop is CASRAGTSNSGANVLTF. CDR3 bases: TGTGCCAGTAGGGCAGGGACTTCCAACTCTGGGGCCAACGTCCTGACTTTC. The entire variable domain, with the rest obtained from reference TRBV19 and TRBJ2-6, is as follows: DGGITQSPKYLFRKEGQNVTLSCEQNLNHDAMYWYRQDPGQGLRLIYYSQIVNDFQKGDIAEGYSVSREKKESFPLTVTSAQKNPTAFYLCASRAGTSNSGANVLTFGAGSRLTVL.